A single count supports the clone carrying this TCR beta chain. These data are taken from a study of blood T cell repertoires in COVID-19. Sequencing was performed with immunoSEQ multiplex PCR; in TCRdb, only in-frame clones are kept and a portion is missing. Of roughly 280,000 clones in the sample, 85% to 90% were seen once. Trimming pared 8 bases from V and 5 bases from J, leaving 17 bases between. Germline V gives CDR1 WSHSY, CDR2 SAAADI. The CDR3 runs 14 residues. The sample consisted of PBMCs or T cells enriched from blood (not recorded which). The origin of this receptor is a woman in her thirties with acute COVID-19. This chain links TRBV10-2 with TRBJ2-3, with D perhaps TRBD2 (7 bases). CDR3: CASGGGGIGDTQYF. As DNA, the CDR3 is TGCGCCAGCGGGGGGGGCGGGATAGGAGATACGCAGTATTTT.